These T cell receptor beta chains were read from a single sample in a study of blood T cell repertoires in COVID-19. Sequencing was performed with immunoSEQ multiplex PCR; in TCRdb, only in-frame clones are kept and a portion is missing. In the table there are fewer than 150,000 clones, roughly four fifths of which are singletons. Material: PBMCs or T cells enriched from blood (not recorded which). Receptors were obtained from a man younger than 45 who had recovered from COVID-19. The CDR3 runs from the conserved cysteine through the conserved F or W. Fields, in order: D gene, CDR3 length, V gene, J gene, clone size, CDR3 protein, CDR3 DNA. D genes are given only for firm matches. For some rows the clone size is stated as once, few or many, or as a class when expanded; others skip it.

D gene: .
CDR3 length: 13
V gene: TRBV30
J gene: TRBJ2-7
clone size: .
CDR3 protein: CAWSVTDAYEQYF
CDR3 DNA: TGTGCCTGGAGTGTCACAGACGCCTACGAGCAGTACTTC

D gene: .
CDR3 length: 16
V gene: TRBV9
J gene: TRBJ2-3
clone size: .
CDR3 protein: CASSVSVGAGTDTQYF
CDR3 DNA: TGTGCCAGCAGCGTGTCAGTTGGGGCAGGGACAGATACGCAGTATTTT

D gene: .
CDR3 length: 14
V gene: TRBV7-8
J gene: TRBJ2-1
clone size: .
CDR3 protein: CASSRVRGSGEQFF
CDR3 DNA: TGTGCCAGCAGCCGAGTGAGGGGGTCGGGTGAGCAGTTCTTC

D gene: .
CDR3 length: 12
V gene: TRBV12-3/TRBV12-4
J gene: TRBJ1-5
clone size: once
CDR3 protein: CASSFEDQPQHF
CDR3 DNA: TGTGCCAGCAGTTTTGAGGATCAGCCCCAGCATTTT

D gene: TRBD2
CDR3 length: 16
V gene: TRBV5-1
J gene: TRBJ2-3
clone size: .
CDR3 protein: CASRLGTSGGTDTQYF
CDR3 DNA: TGCGCCAGCAGACTCGGGACTAGCGGGGGAACAGATACGCAGTATTTT

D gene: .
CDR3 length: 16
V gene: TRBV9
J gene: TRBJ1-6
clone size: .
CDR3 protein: CASSVSQGRGISPLHF
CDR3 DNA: TGTGCCAGCAGCGTATCACAGGGTAGGGGGATATCACCCCTCCACTTT

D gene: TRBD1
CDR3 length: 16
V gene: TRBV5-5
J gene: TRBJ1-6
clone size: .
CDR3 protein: CASSFAVTGQNSPLHF
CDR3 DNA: TGTGCCAGCAGCTTTGCGGTGACAGGGCAAAATTCACCCCTCCACTTT

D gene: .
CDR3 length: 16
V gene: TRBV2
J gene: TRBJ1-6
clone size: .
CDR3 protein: CASSNDRGAGNSPLHF
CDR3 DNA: TGTGCCAGCAGTAACGACCGGGGGGCAGGTAATTCACCCCTCCACTTT

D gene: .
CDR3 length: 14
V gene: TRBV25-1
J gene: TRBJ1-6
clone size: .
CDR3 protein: CASSRMGGNSPLHF
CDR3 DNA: TGTGCCAGCAGTAGGATGGGAGGTAATTCACCCCTCCACTTT

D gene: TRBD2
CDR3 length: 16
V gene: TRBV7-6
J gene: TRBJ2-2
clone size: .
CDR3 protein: CASSLGLAGRTGELFF
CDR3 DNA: TGTGCCAGCAGCTTAGGACTAGCGGGAAGGACCGGGGAGCTGTTTTTT

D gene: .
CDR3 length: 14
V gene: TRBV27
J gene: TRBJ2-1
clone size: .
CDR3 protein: CASSSAGNYNEQFF
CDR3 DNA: TGTGCCAGCAGTTCAGCCGGGAACTACAATGAGCAGTTCTTC

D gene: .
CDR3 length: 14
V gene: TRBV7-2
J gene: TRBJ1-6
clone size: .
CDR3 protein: CASSSKGGNSPLHF
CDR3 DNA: TGTGCCAGCAGCTCGAAAGGAGGGAATTCACCCCTCCACTTT

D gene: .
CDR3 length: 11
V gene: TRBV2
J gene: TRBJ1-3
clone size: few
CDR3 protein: CASNQGYTIYF
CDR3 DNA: TGTGCCAGCAACCAGGGGTACACCATATATTTT

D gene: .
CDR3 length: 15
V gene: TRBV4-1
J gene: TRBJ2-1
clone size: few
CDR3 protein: CASTLIAESYNEQFF
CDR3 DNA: TGCGCCAGCACCCTTATAGCGGAATCCTACAATGAGCAGTTCTTC

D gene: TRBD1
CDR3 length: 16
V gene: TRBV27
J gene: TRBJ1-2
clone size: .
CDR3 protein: CASSLTPGTGRYGYTF
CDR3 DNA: TGTGCCAGCAGTTTAACCCCCGGGACAGGGAGGTATGGCTACACCTTC

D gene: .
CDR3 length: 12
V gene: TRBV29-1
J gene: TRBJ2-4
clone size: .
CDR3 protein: CSATQGGNIQYF
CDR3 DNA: TGCAGCGCAACCCAAGGGGGAAACATTCAGTACTTC

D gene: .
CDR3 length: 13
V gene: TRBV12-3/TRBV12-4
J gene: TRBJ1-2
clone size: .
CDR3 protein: CASSPDSNYGYTF
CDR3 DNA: TGTGCCAGCAGTCCGGACAGTAACTATGGCTACACCTTC

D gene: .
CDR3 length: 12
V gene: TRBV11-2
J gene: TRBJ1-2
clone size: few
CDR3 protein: CASSLDGYGYTF
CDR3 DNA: TGTGCCAGCAGCTTAGACGGCTATGGCTACACCTTC

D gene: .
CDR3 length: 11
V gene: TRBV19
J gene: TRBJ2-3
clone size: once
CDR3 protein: CASSLGDTQYF
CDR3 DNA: TGTGCCAGTAGTCTCGGGGATACGCAGTATTTT

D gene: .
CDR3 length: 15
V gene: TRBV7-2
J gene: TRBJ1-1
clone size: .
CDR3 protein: CASSVREGRVAEAFF
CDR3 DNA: TGTGCCAGCAGCGTTAGGGAGGGCAGGGTTGCTGAAGCTTTCTTT

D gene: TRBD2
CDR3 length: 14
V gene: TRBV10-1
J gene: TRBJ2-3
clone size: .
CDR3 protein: CAMTGGGFGDTQYF
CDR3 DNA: TGCGCCATGACGGGGGGGGGTTTCGGAGATACGCAGTATTTT

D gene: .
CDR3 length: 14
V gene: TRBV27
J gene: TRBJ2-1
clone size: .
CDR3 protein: CASSPMTGDGEQFF
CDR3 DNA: TGTGCCAGCAGTCCCATGACGGGGGACGGGGAGCAGTTCTTC

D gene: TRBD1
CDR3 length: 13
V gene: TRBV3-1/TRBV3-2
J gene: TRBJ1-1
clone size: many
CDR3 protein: CASSHGDREKAFF
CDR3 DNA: TGTGCCAGCAGCCATGGGGACAGGGAGAAAGCTTTCTTT

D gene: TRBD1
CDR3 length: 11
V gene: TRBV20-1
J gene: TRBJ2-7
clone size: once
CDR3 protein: CSAGQGYEQYF
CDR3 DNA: TGCAGTGCAGGACAGGGGTACGAGCAGTACTTC

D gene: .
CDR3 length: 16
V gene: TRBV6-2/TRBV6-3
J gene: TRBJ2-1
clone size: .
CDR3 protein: CASSYSLAPRHNEQFF
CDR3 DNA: TGTGCCAGCAGTTACTCGCTGGCTCCCCGCCACAATGAGCAGTTCTTC

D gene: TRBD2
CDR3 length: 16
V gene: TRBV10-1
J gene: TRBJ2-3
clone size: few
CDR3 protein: CASSEGTSGHTDTQYF
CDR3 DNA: TGCGCCAGCAGTGAAGGGACTAGCGGCCACACAGATACGCAGTATTTT

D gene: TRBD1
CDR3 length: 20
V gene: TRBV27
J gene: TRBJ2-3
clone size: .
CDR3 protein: CASSAIPLNWDRELADTQYF
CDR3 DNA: TGTGCCAGCAGCGCGATCCCGTTGAACTGGGACAGGGAGTTGGCAGATACGCAGTATTTT

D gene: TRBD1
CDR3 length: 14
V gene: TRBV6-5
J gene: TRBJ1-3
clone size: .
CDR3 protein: CASSSGTAGNTIYF
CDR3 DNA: TGTGCCAGCAGCTCAGGGACAGCTGGAAACACCATATATTTT

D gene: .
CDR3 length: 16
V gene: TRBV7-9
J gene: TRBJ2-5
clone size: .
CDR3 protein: CASSQGGSGGGETQYF
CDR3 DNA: TGTGCCAGCAGCCAGGGGGGAAGCGGAGGCGGGGAGACCCAGTACTTC

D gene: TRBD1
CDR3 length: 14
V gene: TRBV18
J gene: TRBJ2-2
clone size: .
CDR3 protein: CASAVGQFTGELFF
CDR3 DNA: TGTGCCAGTGCAGTGGGACAGTTCACCGGGGAGCTGTTTTTT

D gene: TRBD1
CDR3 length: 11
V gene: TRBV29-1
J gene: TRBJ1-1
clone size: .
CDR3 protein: CSVTGGTEAFF
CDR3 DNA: TGCAGCGTTACAGGGGGAACTGAAGCTTTCTTT

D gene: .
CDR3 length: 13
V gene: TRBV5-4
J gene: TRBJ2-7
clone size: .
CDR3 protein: CASSLDRLGEQYF
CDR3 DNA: TGTGCCAGCAGCTTAGACAGGTTAGGCGAGCAGTACTTC

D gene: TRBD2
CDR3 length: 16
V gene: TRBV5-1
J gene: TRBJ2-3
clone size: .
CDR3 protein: CASSLGTSVNTDTQYF
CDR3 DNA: TGCGCCAGCAGCTTGGGGACTAGCGTGAACACAGATACGCAGTATTTT

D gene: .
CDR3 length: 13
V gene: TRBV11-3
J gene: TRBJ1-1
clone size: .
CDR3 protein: CASSLGAGTEAFF
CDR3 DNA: TGTGCCAGCAGCTTAGGGGCAGGGACTGAAGCTTTCTTT

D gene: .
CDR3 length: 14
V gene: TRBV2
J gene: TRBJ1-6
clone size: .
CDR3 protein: CASKGGANNSPLHF
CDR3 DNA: TGTGCCAGCAAGGGAGGGGCAAATAATTCACCCCTCCACTTT

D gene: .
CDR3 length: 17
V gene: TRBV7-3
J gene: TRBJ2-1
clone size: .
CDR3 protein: CASSFFPIGSGYNEQFF
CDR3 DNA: TGTGCCAGCAGCTTTTTCCCCATCGGGAGCGGATACAATGAGCAGTTCTTC

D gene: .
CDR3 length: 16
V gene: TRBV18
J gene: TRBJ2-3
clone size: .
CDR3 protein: CASSPLAGARTDTQYF
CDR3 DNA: TGTGCCAGCTCACCACTTGCGGGGGCGCGCACAGATACGCAGTATTTT

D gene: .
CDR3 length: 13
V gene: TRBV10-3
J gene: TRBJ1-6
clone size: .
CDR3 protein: CAITGDYNSPLHF
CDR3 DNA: TGTGCCATCACAGGGGATTATAATTCACCCCTCCACTTT